The entry that follows covers one T cell receptor beta chain sequence. These data are taken from a study of control samples from healthy donors and cancer patients. The assay was immunoSEQ multiplex PCR, and TCRdb's table has in-frame clones only and misses some. The top ten clones hold around 12% of a sample with about 28,000 clones, roughly nine tenths of them seen once. Germline V gene lookup returns CDR1 LNHDA and CDR2 SQIVND (reference sequence). Trimming at V came to 4 bases and at J to 0 bases, leaving 5 bases not matched to a gene. This CDR3 has 16 residues. The sequenced material came from PBMCs. The chain carries TRBV19 and TRBJ1-3, with 8 bases matching TRBD1. The clonotype was recovered from a man aged 50 to 59 with lung cancer. The CDR3 reads CASSTRGTGSGNTIYF. CDR3 nucleotides: TGTGCCAGTAGTACCCGAGGGACAGGCTCTGGAAACACCATATATTTT.